This passage covers 8 T cell receptor beta chains from one sample sequenced in a study of T-cell reconstitution after alpha-beta-depleted transplantation in children (dated by TCRdb to the mid-2010s). Libraries came from PCR. Sequencing instrument: Illumina HiSeq 2500. TCR libraries were prepared with molecular barcoding, using unique molecular identifiers to normalize TCRbeta repertoire quantification. TCRdb trimmed public reads at Q25 via fastp, called clones via MiXCR and kept in-frame beta chains. Rows matching on CDR3 protein sequence are summarized as one entry with the most common DNA and genes. The sample includes fewer than 750,000 distinct CDR3 sequences, with around 23% observed a single time. The ten largest clones capture 12% to 15% of the sample. Per the publication, the treatment or condition label means: allogeneic hematopoietic cell transplantation with graft depleted of TCRalphabeta T cells and CD19 B cells.

Sample: PBMCs, mostly from graft donor cells, taken 360 days after TCRalphabeta/CD19-depleted stem cell transplant. The origin of the receptors is a boy in the first two years of life who had a stem cell transplant for acute myeloid leukemia, so the T cells may come from the graft donor.

This clonotype occurred a few times. The genes are TRBV2 and TRBJ2-1; possible D gene TRBD2, 6 bases. The germline CDR1 and CDR2 sequences are SNHLY and FYNNEI. The CDR3 is 15 residues long. Trimming removed 9 bases at V and 4 bases at J, with 19 bases between. CDR3 bases: TGTGCCAGTCTGGGCTGGACTAACCTTTACAATGAGCAGTTCTTC. This translates into CASLGWTNLYNEQFF.

This clonotype came up a few times. The chain employs TRBV3-1 and TRBJ2-1; TRBD2 aligns across 13 bases. Germline V gene lookup returns CDR1 LGHDT and CDR2 YNNKEL (reference sequence). Unmatched junction bases numbered 5, after V lost 3 bases and J lost 9 bases. This CDR3 is built from 15 residues. CDR3 in DNA: TGTGCCAGCAGCCAGACTAGCGGGGGGATAGGTGAGCAGTTCTTC. It yields the protein CASSQTSGGIGEQFF.

Many counts were recorded for this clonotype. The V and J genes are TRBV7-2 and TRBJ2-3; 8 bases are a match to TRBD1. CDR1 and CDR2 from the germline V gene are SGHTA and FQGNSA. This CDR3 has 14 amino acids. J lost 4 bases, V lost 4 bases, and 4 bases had no gene match. DNA of the CDR3: TGTGCCAGCAGCTCCAGGACAGGGCCAGATACGCAGTATTTT. Translation: CASSSRTGPDTQYF.

The V call is TRBV15, the J call TRBJ1-3, with D uncertain. The CDR3 covers 12 residues. V lost 2 bases, J lost 4 bases, and 3 bases lay in between. Germline V gene lookup returns CDR1 LNHNV and CDR2 YYDKDF (reference sequence). Here the CDR3 reads CATSRTGNTIYF. In DNA form, the CDR3 reads TGTGCCACCAGCAGAACAGGAAACACCATATATTTT.

The V gene is TRBV12-3 or TRBV12-4, the J gene TRBJ2-5; perhaps TRBD1 as D (6 bases). Trimming stripped 7 bases from V and 4 bases from J, with 13 bases between. The CDR3 runs to 13 residues. The CDR3, as DNA: TGTGCCAGCAAGGGGGAGAGGGTAGAGACCCAGTACTTC. It specifies CASKGERVETQYF.

This clonotype was detected a few times. The chain is built from TRBV29-1 and TRBJ1-5; TRBD1 aligns across 9 bases. The V gene end was trimmed by 2 bases and the J gene end by 5 bases; junction bases not matched to a gene: 1. CDR3 length: 13 residues. Germline V gives CDR1 SQVTM, CDR2 ANQGSEA. DNA of the CDR3: TGCAGCGTTGAAACAGGGGGCGATCAGCCCCAGCATTTT. It encodes CSVETGGDQPQHF.

This clonotype was recorded at least ten times. The chain combines TRBV7-3 with TRBJ2-1, with D possibly matching TRBD1 (5 bases). CDR3 size: 19 residues. Germline loops: CDR1 SGHTA, CDR2 FQGTGA. V was shortened by 5 bases and J by 4 bases, with 27 bases between the two germline ends. CDR3 coding DNA: TGTGCCAGCAGCCGTAGGGGTTCCTGGGGCCCGGATCCATACAATGAGCAGTTCTTC. Translated: CASSRRGSWGPDPYNEQFF.

The chain recombines TRBV2 with TRBJ2-2; D not certain. Per the germline V gene, CDR1 is SNHLY and CDR2 is FYNNEI. V gave up 7 bases and J gave up 3 bases, with 12 bases separating them. The CDR3 covers 14 residues. CDR3 amino acids: CASTDRVYTGELFF. For the CDR3, the DNA is TGTGCCAGCACCGATCGCGTATACACCGGGGAGCTGTTTTTT.